This T cell receptor beta chain was obtained from a study of T cell responses to AZD1222 COVID-19 vaccine. The study's findings and limits: Targeting of unmutated variant regions was reportedly seen in nearly half of spike-specific TCRs. Spike-spanning, vaccine-associated CD4 TCRs were dominant at 160-218 and 743-854.

Pooling was applied to second doses at about 4 or about 12 weeks. About this clone itself: Antigen specificity is unknown.

Libraries were prepared by immunoSEQ multiplex PCR; TCRdb keeps only in-frame clonotypes and omits some of them. The sample has some 110,000 clones; roughly 92% are singletons. The specimen comprised peripheral blood, sampled 28 days after the second AZD1222 dose. This TCR came from an adult who received the AZD1222 COVID-19 vaccine.

This CDR3 reads CAWSVATDSNQPQHF. The CDR3 DNA reads as TGTGCCTGGAGTGTAGCAACGGATAGCAATCAGCCCCAGCATTTT. The V gene is TRBV30, the J gene TRBJ1-5; D is unresolved. This CDR3 has 15 amino acids. The germline V and J ends were trimmed by 0 bases and 0 bases, with 9 bases remaining between them. Germline CDR1 is GTSNPN and CDR2 is SVGIG (reference sequence).